The sequence of this TCR beta chain was determined in a study of cytomegalovirus exposure and HLA in healthy donors. Both 60 Vbeta primers and 13 Jbeta primers went into the PCR. TCRdb keeps only in-frame clones here, not all; method: immunoSEQ multiplex PCR. The sample holds 150,000 to 200,000 clones; about 82% are singletons and the top ten take about 2.1%. In nominal health when sampled, donors likely had unrecorded immune exposures nonetheless. This clone has just a few counts. Antigen: not known. This CDR3 comprises 14 residues. Germline CDR1 reads SGHTA; CDR2 reads FQGNSA. V gave up 4 bases and J gave up 3 bases, with 12 bases separating them. The study, taken as a whole, reports: Later genetic work tied a missense DCLRE1C variant to beta-chain V and J trimming. Upon later analysis, TCR association rates were observed to vary by HLA locus, being highest for DRB1 and lowest for HLA-C. Immune exposure information comprised only CMV serostatus.

This chain joins TRBV7-2 and TRBJ1-2; no clear D gene. The sequenced sample consisted of PBMCs. This TCR came from a woman aged 30 to 39 in good health and CMV-seronegative. CDR3 DNA sequence: TGTGCCAGCAGCTCAGGCCACCTATACTATGGCTACACCTTC. Its translation: CASSSGHLYYGYTF.